The 28 T cell receptor beta chains in this list originate from one sample, sequenced in a study of control samples from healthy donors and cancer patients. Profiled with immunoSEQ multiplex PCR; TCRdb holds only in-frame clones, not every one. The sample has 90,000 or so clones, about 85% seen once; the top ten hold over 13%. Sequenced input: blood. These receptors all stem from a woman in her 70s in good health.

The rearrangement links TRBV7-9 to TRBJ1-2, with 11 bases aligning to TRBD1. Germline loops: CDR1 SEHNR, CDR2 FQNEAQ (reference sequence). The ends lost 5 bases at V and 4 bases at J; junction bases unmatched: 9. The CDR3 has 16 residues. CDR3 nucleotides: TGTGCCAGCAGCCCACCCTGGGACAGGGGGTTCTATGGCTACACCTTC. Its protein product is CASSPPWDRGFYGYTF. Filled out from reference TRBV7-9 and TRBJ1-2, the complete variable domain reads DTGVSQNPRHKITKRGQNVTFRCDPISEHNRLYWYRQTLGQGPEFLTYFQNEAQLEKSRLLSDRFSAERPKGSFSTLEIQRTEQGDSAMYLCASSPPWDRGFYGYTFGSGTRLTVV.

The CDR3 nucleotides are TGTGCCAGCAGCGAGGGGGGGCACCTGAACACTGAAGCTTTCTTT. Its protein product is CASSEGGHLNTEAFF. The chain recombines TRBV9 with TRBJ1-1, with D perhaps matching TRBD1 (6 bases). Between the trimmed V and J ends, which lost 3 bases and 0 bases, there was a span of 12 bases. Germline CDR1 reads SGDLS; CDR2 reads YYNGEE. The CDR3 runs to 15 residues.

This sequence joins TRBV7-2 and TRBJ2-1; no clear D gene. This CDR3 comprises 16 residues. CDR1 SGHTA and CDR2 FQGNSA come from the germline V gene. Trimming removed 1 base at V and 3 bases at J, with 13 bases between. CDR3 in DNA: TGTGCCAGCAGCTTAGAGGTTGCAGGATACTACAATGAGCAGTTCTTC. Protein sequence: CASSLEVAGYYNEQFF.

V is TRBV7-8 and J is TRBJ2-7, with TRBD1 identical over 11 bases. The junction had 6 bases not matched to a gene; V was cut back by 1 base and J by 7 bases. Germline CDR1 reads SGHVS; CDR2 reads FQNEAQ. This CDR3 region has 15 residues. The CDR3: CASSLGDRGLGEQYF. The CDR3 nucleotides are TGTGCCAGCAGCTTAGGGGACAGGGGGTTGGGGGAGCAGTACTTC.

The chain recombines TRBV2 with TRBJ1-1; 12 bases align to TRBD1. The CDR3 loop spans 17 amino acids. Trimming removed 4 bases from V and 2 bases from J; junction bases left unmatched: 8. Per the germline V gene, CDR1 is SNHLY and CDR2 is FYNNEI. CDR3 sequence reads: CASSGGTGGQGNTEAFF. The CDR3, as DNA: TGTGCCAGCAGTGGAGGGACAGGGGGCCAAGGCAACACTGAAGCTTTCTTT.

This clone was observed a single time. The chain couples TRBV20-1 to TRBJ1-1; TRBD1 aligns across 8 bases. Trimming cost V 3 bases and J 5 bases; bases outside gene matches: 11. Germline V gene sequence: CDR1 DFQATT, CDR2 SNEGSKA (reference sequence). The CDR3 is 15 amino acids. The DNA of the CDR3 is TGCAGTGCTAGTACCGGACAGGGAAGTTGGACTGAAGCTTTCTTT. This sequence encodes CSASTGQGSWTEAFF.

V is TRBV5-5 and J is TRBJ1-1; a weak D match, TRBD1 (6 bases). Looked up from germline, CDR1 is SGHKS and CDR2 is YYEKEE (reference sequence). The V end lost 0 bases, the J end lost 1 base, and 10 bases lay between the germline ends. CDR3 length: 15 amino acids. CDR3 sequence (DNA): TGTGCCAGCAGCTTGGCGCCACAGGGGAACACTGAAGCTTTCTTT. It codes for CASSLAPQGNTEAFF.

By share, this clone ranks as medium-sized (0.01 to 0.1%). This rearrangement joins TRBV11-2 to TRBJ2-7; 7 bases are shared with TRBD2. The J segment lost 2 bases and the V segment lost 5 bases, leaving 3 bases of the junction unmatched. Germline-derived CDR1 and CDR2 are SGHAT and FQNNGV. The CDR3 extends over 13 amino acids. The CDR3 DNA reads TGTGCCAGCAGCCGGGGGGAAACCTACGAGCAGTACTTC. It codes for CASSRGETYEQYF. The full variable domain, its missing parts supplied by reference TRBV11-2 and TRBJ2-7, is EAGVAQSPRYKIIEKRQSVAFWCNPISGHATLYWYQQILGQGPKLLIQFQNNGVVDDSQLPKDRFSAERLKGVDSTLKIQPAKLEDSAVYLCASSRGETYEQYFGPGTRLTVT.

In its sample, this clone was seen once. J is TRBJ1-4 and V is TRBV4-3; D is perhaps TRBD1 (5 bases). V was shortened by 4 bases and J by 5 bases, with 11 bases between the two germline ends. The V gene's germline CDR1 is LGHNA and CDR2 YSLEER. CDR3 length: 14 residues. The CDR3 DNA is TGCGCCAGCAGCCTTGGGGGAGGCAATGAAAAACTGTTTTTT. This sequence encodes CASSLGGGNEKLFF.

The V and J genes are TRBV5-8 and TRBJ1-5, with unresolved D. CDR1 and CDR2 (germline): SGHTS, YDEGEE. The CDR3 runs 13 residues. Trimming left V 4 bases short and J 7 bases short, with 12 bases between. CDR3 region: CASSLNEGQPQHF. The CDR3 nucleotides are TGTGCCAGCAGCCTGAACGAGGGCCAGCCCCAGCATTTT. Together with reference TRBV5-8 and TRBJ1-5, the CDR3 gives the full variable domain: EAGVTQSPTHLIKTRGQQATLRCSPISGHTSVYWYQQALGLGLQFLLWYDEGEERNRGNFPPRFSGRQFPNYSSELNVNALELEDSALYLCASSLNEGQPQHFGDGTRLSIL.

This clone has only one observation. The CDR3 bases are TGTGCCAGCAGTCTGCCACGGGGCCCCCCCTACGAGCAGTACTTC. Translated, it gives CASSLPRGPPYEQYF. The chain couples TRBV6-2 or TRBV6-3 to TRBJ2-7; the D call may be TRBD1 or TRBD2 (5 bases each). Trimming cost V 5 bases and J 2 bases, with 16 bases left between them. The CDR3 is made up of 15 amino acids. The germline CDR1 and CDR2 sequences are MNHEY and SVGEGT.

The chain joins TRBV19 to TRBJ1-2; TRBD1 agrees at 7 bases. The germline CDR1 and CDR2 sequences are LNHDA and SQIVND (reference sequence). CDR3 length: 14 residues. V shed 4 bases and J 6 bases; nucleotides not matched to a gene: 8. The CDR3 coding sequence is TGTGCCAGTAGTAGACAGGGAAGGGGGAATGGCTACACCTTC. Residues: CASSRQGRGNGYTF.

This sequence joins TRBV15 and TRBJ1-1; D might be TRBD1 (6 bases). V dropped 9 bases and J dropped 3 bases, with 20 bases sitting between them. CDR3 length equals 15 residues. Germline V gives CDR1 LNHNV, CDR2 YYDKDF (reference sequence). The CDR3 DNA is TGTGCCACGAGCCCAGGGTCAGGGGTCTACACTGAAGCTTTCTTT. It is translated as CATSPGSGVYTEAFF.

The J gene is TRBJ1-5, the V gene TRBV4-1; tentatively, D is TRBD1 (5 bases). CDR3 length: 15 residues. Germline lookup yields CDR1 MGHRA and CDR2 YSYEKL. Trimming took off 11 bases at V and 3 bases at J, with 20 bases between the two ends. The CDR3 loop reads CAASRPGQINQPQHF. CDR3 sequence (DNA): TGCGCCGCCAGCAGGCCGGGGCAGATCAATCAGCCCCAGCATTTT.

In its sample, this clone was seen a few times. This sequence joins TRBV2 and TRBJ2-4, with 7 positions matching TRBD1. CDR1 and CDR2 from the germline V gene are SNHLY and FYNNEI. CDR3 size: 15 residues. The V segment lost 0 bases and the J segment 8 bases; nucleotides outside the gene matches: 7. CDR3 in DNA: TGTGCCAGCAGTGAAGCGCTGACAGGGAGATACATTCAGTACTTC. Amino acids: CASSEALTGRYIQYF.

The chain has TRBV6-2 or TRBV6-3 and TRBJ1-1; 9 bases agree with TRBD1. The CDR3 covers 14 residues. The germline CDR1 and CDR2 sequences are MNHEY and SVGEGT. With V trimmed by 5 bases and J by 6 bases, 7 bases remained unmatched. CDR3 nucleotides: TGTGCCAGCAGTCCCTTACAGGGGGCCTCTGAAGCTTTCTTT. Residues: CASSPLQGASEAFF.

The V gene is TRBV19, the J gene TRBJ1-1, with D possibly matching TRBD1 (6 bases). Between the trimmed V and J ends, which lost 0 bases and 5 bases, there was a span of 19 bases. Germline loops: CDR1 LNHDA, CDR2 SQIVND (reference sequence). The CDR3 is 17 residues long. The CDR3 loop reads CASSIEARLTGPTEAFF. CDR3 bases: TGTGCCAGTAGTATAGAGGCCAGACTGACAGGCCCAACTGAAGCTTTCTTT.

Written as DNA, the CDR3 is TGTGCCAGCAGTAAGACAGGGAGGCATTCACCCCTCCACTTT. This codes for CASSKTGRHSPLHF. The chain employs TRBV7-9 and TRBJ1-6; 7 positions agree with TRBD1. J gave up 8 bases and V 6 bases, and 7 bases lay outside the gene matches. The CDR3 is 14 residues long. From germline, CDR1 is SEHNR and CDR2 FQNEAQ (reference sequence).

The rearrangement links TRBV5-4 to TRBJ2-3, with 8 bases that match TRBD2. The length of the CDR3 is 15 residues. The J segment lost 5 bases and the V segment lost 0 bases, leaving 5 bases of the junction unmatched. CDR1 SGHNT and CDR2 YYREEE come from the germline V gene (reference sequence). CDR3 sequence (DNA): TGTGCCAGCAGCTTGGGGCGGGGGGAGATAGATACGCAGTATTTT. It is translated as CASSLGRGEIDTQYF.

This clone occurred once. The chain uses TRBV3-1 (or the pseudogene TRBV3-2) and TRBJ2-3, with D hard to call. The germline V gene has CDR1 LGHDT and CDR2 YNNKEL (reference sequence). V lost 2 bases and J 3 bases, leaving 3 bases between the germline ends. CDR3 length: 12 amino acids. The CDR3 sequence: CASSQITDTQYF. CDR3 in DNA: TGTGCCAGCAGCCAAATTACAGATACGCAGTATTTT.

This clone was observed a handful of times. V usage is TRBV25-1 and J usage is TRBJ1-4; a possible D gene is TRBD1 (6 bases). V lost 6 bases and J 5 bases, leaving 13 bases between the germline ends. The CDR3 extends over 14 amino acids. The germline V gene encodes CDR1 MGHDK and CDR2 SYGVNS. CDR3 sequence (DNA): TGTGCCAGCAGCGGGGGCCGGGGGAATGAAAAACTGTTTTTT. It specifies CASSGGRGNEKLFF.

This clone turned up a few times. This chain uses TRBV7-2 with TRBJ1-6; TRBD1 aligns across 12 bases. V was clipped by 5 bases and J by 14 bases; unmatched bases: 13. Germline values: CDR1 SGHTA, CDR2 FQGNSA. The CDR3 is made up of 16 amino acids. The CDR3 bases are TGTGCCAGCAGCCCAACGGGACAGGGGGCGCTGGGCTCCCTCCACTTT. Translation gives CASSPTGQGALGSLHF. Full variable domain (outside the CDR3, taken from reference TRBV7-2 and TRBJ1-6): GAGVSQSPSNKVTEKGKDVELRCDPISGHTALYWYRQSLGQGLEFLIYFQGNSAPDKSGLPSDRFSAERTGGSVSTLTIQRTQQEDSAVYLCASSPTGQGALGSLHFGNGTRLTVT.

This chain uses TRBV5-1 with TRBJ2-5; TRBD1 matches at 7 bases. V lost 4 bases and J lost 1; bases outside the gene matches: 10. Germline lookup yields CDR1 SGHRS and CDR2 YFSETQ. CDR3 length: 16 residues. The CDR3, as DNA: TGCGCCAGCAGCCCGGGCCTACGGGACAGCCAAGAGACCCAGTACTTC. This codes for CASSPGLRDSQETQYF. The whole variable domain, filled in from reference TRBV5-1 and TRBJ2-5, reads KAGVTQTPRYLIKTRGQQVTLSCSPISGHRSVSWYQQTPGQGLQFLFEYFSETQRNKGNFPGRFSGRQFSNSRSEMNVSTLELGDSALYLCASSPGLRDSQETQYFGPGTRLLVL.

V is TRBV19 and J is TRBJ2-5, with 7 bases aligning to TRBD1. The V and J ends lost 5 bases and 4 bases, in that order; junction bases with no gene match: 7. This CDR3 region has 14 residues. Germline V gene sequence: CDR1 LNHDA, CDR2 SQIVND (reference sequence). CDR3 sequence (DNA): TGTGCCAGTAGTCCCCCGGGACAGATAGAGACCCAGTACTTC. It is translated as CASSPPGQIETQYF.

The V gene is TRBV21-1, the J gene TRBJ1-4; the table's TRBD1 call for D was not verified on the DNA. TRBV21-1 represents a pseudogene. There are 15 residues in the CDR3. This CDR3 reads CASQSSRHAIGKLFF. The CDR3 bases are TGTGCCAGCCAAAGCAGTAGACACGCAATCGGAAAACTGTTTTTT.

The chain recombines TRBV2 with TRBJ1-5; D remains unclear. The CDR3 length is 12 residues. Germline CDR1 and CDR2: SNHLY and FYNNEI. Trimming removed 11 bases at V and 4 bases at J, with 12 bases between. CDR3 residues: CASNGRNQPQHF. The CDR3 DNA reads TGTGCCTCCAACGGAAGAAATCAGCCCCAGCATTTT.

V and J are TRBV28 and TRBJ1-1; TRBD1 might be the D (5 bases). Germline assignment: CDR1 MDHEN and CDR2 SYDVKM. The CDR3 totals 16 residues. The ends were cut back, 8 bases at V and 1 base at J, with 20 bases in the middle. The CDR3 DNA sequence: TGTGCCAGCGGTAGGGGTGGCAGGGCTTGGAACACTGAAGCTTTCTTT. Residues: CASGRGGRAWNTEAFF. The whole variable domain, remainder taken from reference TRBV28 and TRBJ1-1, is DVKVTQSSRYLVKRTGEKVFLECVQDMDHENMFWYRQDPGLGLRLIYFSYDVKMKEKGDIPEGYSVSREKKERFSLILESASTNQTSMYLCASGRGGRAWNTEAFFGQGTRLTVV.

The rearrangement links TRBV30 to TRBJ1-1; D is ambiguous. The V gene's germline CDR1 is GTSNPN and CDR2 SVGIG (reference sequence). With 7 bases removed from V and 1 base from J, the gap between germline ends came to 13 bases. This CDR3 has 13 residues. CDR3 DNA: TGTGCCTTCTCCGCCACCGCGAACACTGAAGCTTTCTTT. Its translation is CAFSATANTEAFF.